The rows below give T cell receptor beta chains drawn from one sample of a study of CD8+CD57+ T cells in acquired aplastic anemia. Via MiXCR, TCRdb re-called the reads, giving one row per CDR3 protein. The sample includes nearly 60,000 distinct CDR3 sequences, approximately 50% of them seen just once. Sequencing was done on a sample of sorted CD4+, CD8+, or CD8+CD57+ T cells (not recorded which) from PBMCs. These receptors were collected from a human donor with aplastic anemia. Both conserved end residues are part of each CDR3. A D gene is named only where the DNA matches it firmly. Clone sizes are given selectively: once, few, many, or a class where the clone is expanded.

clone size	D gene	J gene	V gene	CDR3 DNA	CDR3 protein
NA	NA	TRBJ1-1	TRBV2	TGTGCCAGCAGTGAAGACCGGACCTCTGAAGCTTTCTTT	CASSEDRTSEAFF
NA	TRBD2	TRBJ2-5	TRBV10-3	TGTGCCATCAGGACTAGCGGCCTCAAAGAGACCCAGTACTTC	CAIRTSGLKETQYF
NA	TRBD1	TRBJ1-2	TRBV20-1	TGCAGTGTCCCGGACAGGGACTATGGCTACACCTTC	CSVPDRDYGYTF
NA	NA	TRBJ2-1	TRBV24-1	TGTGCCACCAGTGATCACGGTTCCTACAATGAGCAGTTCTTC	CATSDHGSYNEQFF
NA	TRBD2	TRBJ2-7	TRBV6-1	TGTGCCAGCAGCCCCCCCGGGACTAGCGGGAGCTACGAGCAGTACTTC	CASSPPGTSGSYEQYF
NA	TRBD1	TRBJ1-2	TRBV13	TGTACCAGCAGCTTAGGGTCCCAGGGGGCTTATGGCTACACCTTC	CTSSLGSQGAYGYTF
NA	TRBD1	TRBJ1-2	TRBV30	TGTGCCTGGACCCTGGGACAGGGGCACGGCTACACCTTC	CAWTLGQGHGYTF
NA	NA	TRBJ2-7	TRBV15	TGTGCCACCAGCAGAGCCGTGCAGGGATCCGAGCAGTACTTC	CATSRAVQGSEQYF
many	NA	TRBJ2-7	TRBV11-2	TGTGCCAGCAGCTCCCAAGGGGCCTACGAGCAGTACTTC	CASSSQGAYEQYF
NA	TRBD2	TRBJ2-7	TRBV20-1	TGCAGTGCTCACGGCGGACTAGCGGGAACCTACGAGCAGTACTTC	CSAHGGLAGTYEQYF
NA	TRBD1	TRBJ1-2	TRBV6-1	TGTGCCAGCAGGGGACAGGCAAACTATGGCTACACCTTC	CASRGQANYGYTF
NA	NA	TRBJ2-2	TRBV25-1	TGTGCCAGCAGTGATACCCATCGGAATACCGGGGAGCTGTTTTTT	CASSDTHRNTGELFF
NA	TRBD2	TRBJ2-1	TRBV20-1	TGCAGTGCTCCACCGGGACTAGGGGGCAATGAGCAGTTCTTC	CSAPPGLGGNEQFF
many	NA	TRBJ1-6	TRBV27	TGTGCCAGCAGCCGGGACCCTAATTCACCCCTCCACTTT	CASSRDPNSPLHF
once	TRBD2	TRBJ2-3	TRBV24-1	TGTGCCACCAGTGCAAGCGGGAGGAGCACAGATACGCAGTATTTT	CATSASGRSTDTQYF
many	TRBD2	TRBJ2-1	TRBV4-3	TGCGCCAGCAGCCTCACTAGCGGGGGGAGGTACAATGAGCAGTTCTTC	CASSLTSGGRYNEQFF
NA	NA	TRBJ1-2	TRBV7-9	TGTGCCAGCAGCTTAGCGGCAGCTGGTAGGTATGGCTACACCTTC	CASSLAAAGRYGYTF
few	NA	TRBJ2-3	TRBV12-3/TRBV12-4	TGTGCCAGCAGTTACAGGGAGAGGCGCACAGATACGCAGTATTTT	CASSYRERRTDTQYF
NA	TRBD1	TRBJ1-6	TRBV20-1	TGCAGTGCTAGACAGACAGGGTCCTATAATTCACCCCTCCACTTT	CSARQTGSYNSPLHF
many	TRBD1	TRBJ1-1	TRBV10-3	TGTGCCAGCAGTCCCTCAGGGGGAAGTATGAACACTGAAGCTTTCTTT	CASSPSGGSMNTEAFF
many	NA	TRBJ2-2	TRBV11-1	TGTGCCAGCAGCTTAGGTCGAGGCACCGGGGAGCTGTTTTTT	CASSLGRGTGELFF
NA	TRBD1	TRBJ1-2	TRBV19	TGTGCCAGTAGTTCCCAGGGACAGGGTTACGGCTACACCTTC	CASSSQGQGYGYTF
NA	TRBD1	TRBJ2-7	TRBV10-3	TGTGCCACCAGTCCTACTACTCGACAGGGAACCTACGAGCAGTACTTC	CATSPTTRQGTYEQYF
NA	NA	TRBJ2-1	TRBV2	TGTGCCAGGGGGGGTGAGGAGTTCTTC	CARGGEEFF
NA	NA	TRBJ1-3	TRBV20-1	TGCAGTGCCGCCGCCGAAAGCTTCTCTGGAAACACCATATATTTT	CSAAAESFSGNTIYF
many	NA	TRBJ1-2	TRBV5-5	TGTGCCAGCAGCCCGCCAACTGCGCATGGCTACACCTTC	CASSPPTAHGYTF
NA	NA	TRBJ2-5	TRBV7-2	TGTGCCAGCAGCTTAAACTGGAAAGAGACCCAGTACTTC	CASSLNWKETQYF
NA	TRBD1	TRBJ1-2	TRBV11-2	TGTGCCAGCAGCTTAGTGGGGGACAGGGCTCACTATGGCTACACCTTC	CASSLVGDRAHYGYTF
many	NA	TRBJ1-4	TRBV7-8	TGTGCCAGCAGCTTAACTTTGGATCGAGGGGAAAAACTGTTTTTT	CASSLTLDRGEKLFF
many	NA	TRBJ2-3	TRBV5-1	TGCGCCAGCAGCTTGGAAGGGGGGGCGGTGACAGATACGCAGTATTTT	CASSLEGGAVTDTQYF
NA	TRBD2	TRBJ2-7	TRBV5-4	TGTGCCAGCAGCTTGGCCGGGGGACTAGCGGGAGATGACGAGCAGTACTTC	CASSLAGGLAGDDEQYF
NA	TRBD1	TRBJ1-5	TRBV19	TGTGCCGTGGGACAGGGGGCGACGGTCCGTGGCCGGCCCCAGCATTTT	CAVGQGATVRGRPQHF
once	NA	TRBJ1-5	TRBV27	TGTGCCAGCAGTCTTTATAGCAATCGGCCCCAGCATTTT	CASSLYSNRPQHF
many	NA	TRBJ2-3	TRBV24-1	TGTGCCACCAGTGCCTTCGCGGGCTCATCAGATACGCAGTATTTT	CATSAFAGSSDTQYF
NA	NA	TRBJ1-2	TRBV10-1	TGCGCCAGCGGTAGCACAACCGATGGCTACACCTTC	CASGSTTDGYTF
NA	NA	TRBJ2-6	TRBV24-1	TGTGCCACCAGTGGGGGAGGAGGGTCTGGGGCCAACGTCCTGACTTTC	CATSGGGGSGANVLTF
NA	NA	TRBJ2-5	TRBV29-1	TGTAGCGTGCTCACCAACAGGGAGGAGACCCAGTACTTC	CSVLTNREETQYF
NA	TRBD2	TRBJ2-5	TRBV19	TGTGCCAGTACTAGTAGCGGGGGGGCCGGAGAGACCCAGTACTTC	CASTSSGGAGETQYF
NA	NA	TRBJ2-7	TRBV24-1	TGTGCCACCAGTGATCGCAGGGCGGCCGAGCAGTACTTC	CATSDRRAAEQYF
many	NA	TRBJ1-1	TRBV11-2	TGTGCCAGCAGCTTACGGGGATACACTGAAGCTTTCTTT	CASSLRGYTEAFF
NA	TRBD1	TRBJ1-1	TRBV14	TGTGCCAGCAGCCAGGGCAGGGGGCTAGTGAACACTGAAGCTTTCTTT	CASSQGRGLVNTEAFF
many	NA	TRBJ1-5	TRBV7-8	TGTGCCAGCAGCTTAGCAGGGTTGAGTAGCAATCAGCCCCAGCATTTT	CASSLAGLSSNQPQHF
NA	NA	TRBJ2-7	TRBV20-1	TGCAGTGCTAGACCAACCCCCGGGGTCTACGAGCAGTACTTC	CSARPTPGVYEQYF
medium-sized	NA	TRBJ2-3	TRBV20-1	TGCAGTGCTAGAATGATCCCCCTGACGGGGAGCAGCACAGATACGCAGTATTTT	CSARMIPLTGSSTDTQYF
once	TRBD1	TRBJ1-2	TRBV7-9	TGTGCCAGCAGCCGGGACAGGGCTAACTATGGCTACACCTTC	CASSRDRANYGYTF
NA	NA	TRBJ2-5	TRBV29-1	TGCAGCGATCAGGGGCCCCAAGAGACCCAGTACTTC	CSDQGPQETQYF
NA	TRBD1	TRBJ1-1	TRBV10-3	TGTGCCATCAGTACTGACAGGGAGAACACTGAAGCTTTCTTT	CAISTDRENTEAFF
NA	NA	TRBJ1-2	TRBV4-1	TGCGCCAGCAGCCAAGGGGGCGACTATGGCTACACCTTC	CASSQGGDYGYTF
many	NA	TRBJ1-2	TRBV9	TGTGCCAGCAGCGTAGGAGGGACGGGGTTAGGCGGCTACACCTTC	CASSVGGTGLGGYTF
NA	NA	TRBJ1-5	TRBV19	TGTGCCAGTAGTGACCCGCGGGGGTTAAATCAGCCCCAGCATTTT	CASSDPRGLNQPQHF
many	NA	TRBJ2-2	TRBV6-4	TGTGCCAGCAGTGAGGGGGGAGCCGGGGAGCTGTTTTTT	CASSEGGAGELFF
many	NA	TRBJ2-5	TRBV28	TGTGCCAGCAGTTCCATTTACCAAGAGACCCAGTACTTC	CASSSIYQETQYF
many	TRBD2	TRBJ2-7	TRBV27	TGTGCCAGCAGTTTGACTAGCGGGGCCTACGAGCAGTACTTC	CASSLTSGAYEQYF
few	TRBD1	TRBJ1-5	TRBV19	TGTGCCAGCAGCATACCCTTCCGGGACAGGGGGGATCAGCCCCAGCATTTT	CASSIPFRDRGDQPQHF
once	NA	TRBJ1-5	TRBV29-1	TGCAGCGTTGAAGAGGGAATCAATCAGCCCCAGCATTTT	CSVEEGINQPQHF